The clone carrying this T cell receptor beta chain was observed a handful of times. TCRdb re-derived calls from the RACE reads in MiXCR, one entry per CDR3 protein. Of around 350,000 distinct CDR3 sequences listed, roughly 6% were seen once; the top ten hold under 9.5%. CDR1 and CDR2 from the germline V gene are SEHNR and FQNEAQ (reference sequence). The CDR3 has 12 amino acids. The V and J ends lost 7 bases and 6 bases respectively, with 9 bases between them. Regarding time point: pre-sensitization, week 0. Treatment reported: therapeutic diphenylcyclopropenone sensitization with weekly scalp DPC. These data are taken from a study of human T cells and chemical hapten exposure.

The V gene is TRBV7-9, the J gene TRBJ2-2, with D unresolved. The TCR comes from a woman aged 18-29 years with alopecia areata. Some clones in this sample may be carry-over from other donors' samples. The sample was whole blood, taken in connection with sensitization to the hapten diphenylcyclopropenone (DPC). The CDR3 region has the DNA TGTGCCAGCACCCGAGGACCCGGGGAGCTGTTTTTT. Amino acids: CASTRGPGELFF.